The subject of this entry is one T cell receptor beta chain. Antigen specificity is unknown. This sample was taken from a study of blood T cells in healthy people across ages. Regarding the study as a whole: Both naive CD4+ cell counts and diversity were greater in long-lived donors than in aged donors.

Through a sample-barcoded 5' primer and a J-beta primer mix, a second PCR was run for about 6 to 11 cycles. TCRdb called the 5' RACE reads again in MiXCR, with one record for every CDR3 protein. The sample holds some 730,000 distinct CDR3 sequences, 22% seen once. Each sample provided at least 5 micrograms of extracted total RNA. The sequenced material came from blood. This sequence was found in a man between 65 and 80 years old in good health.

The CDR3 nucleotides are TGTGCCAGCAACTTTCCAGGGGGCCAAGAGACCCAGTACTTC. It translates to CASNFPGGQETQYF. This chain joins TRBV5-6 and TRBJ2-5; 7 positions match TRBD1. V gave up 6 bases and J gave up 1 base; unmatched junction bases: 6. The length of the CDR3 is 14 residues. Germline assignment: CDR1 SGHDT and CDR2 YYEEEE.